The source of this T cell receptor beta chain is a study of blood T cells in healthy people across ages. Study-level results: There was no known CMV status for donors, so expanded clonotype changes were possibly confounded. Older age went with lower TCR beta diversity per million T cells, in a roughly linear way. Versus aged donors, long-lived donors had higher diversity and more naive CD4+ cells.

The CDR3 totals 16 residues. Looked up from germline, CDR1 is DFQATT and CDR2 is SNEGSKA (reference sequence). V was pared by 1 base and J by 5 bases, with 12 bases of the junction left unmatched. In its sample, this clonotype was seen a few times. Its antigen is not known. Alongside a J-beta primer mix, a sample-barcoded 5' primer served in a second PCR lasting about 7 to 12 cycles. TCRdb used MiXCR to reprocess the 5' RACE reads, holding one entry per CDR3 protein. The data show some 1.5 million distinct CDR3 sequences, approximately 43% seen once. This sequence joins TRBV20-1 and TRBJ2-3; 7 bases agree with TRBD1. This clonotype was obtained from a woman aged 18-30 years in good health. The sample taken for sequencing was blood. DNA for the CDR3: TGCAGTGCTAGAGTGAGTGGACAGGTGAAGATAGATACGCAGTATTTT. This translates into CSARVSGQVKIDTQYF.